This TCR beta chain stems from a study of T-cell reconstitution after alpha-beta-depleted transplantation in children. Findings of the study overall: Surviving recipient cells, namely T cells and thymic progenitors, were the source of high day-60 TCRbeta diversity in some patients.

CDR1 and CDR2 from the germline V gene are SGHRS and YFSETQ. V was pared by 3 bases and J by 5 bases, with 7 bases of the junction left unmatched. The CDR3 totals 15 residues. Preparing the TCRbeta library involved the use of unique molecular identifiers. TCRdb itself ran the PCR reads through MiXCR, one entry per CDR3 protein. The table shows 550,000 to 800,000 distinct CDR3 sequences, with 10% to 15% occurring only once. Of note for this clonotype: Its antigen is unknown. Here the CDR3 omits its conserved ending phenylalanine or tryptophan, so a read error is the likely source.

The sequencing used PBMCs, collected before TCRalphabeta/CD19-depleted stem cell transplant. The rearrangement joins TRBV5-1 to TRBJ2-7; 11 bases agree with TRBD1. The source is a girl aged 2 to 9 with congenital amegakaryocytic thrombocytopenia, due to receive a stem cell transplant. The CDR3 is CASSSGTGGLNEQYI. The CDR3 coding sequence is TGCGCCAGCAGCTCCGGGACAGGGGGTCTTAACGAGCAGTACATC.